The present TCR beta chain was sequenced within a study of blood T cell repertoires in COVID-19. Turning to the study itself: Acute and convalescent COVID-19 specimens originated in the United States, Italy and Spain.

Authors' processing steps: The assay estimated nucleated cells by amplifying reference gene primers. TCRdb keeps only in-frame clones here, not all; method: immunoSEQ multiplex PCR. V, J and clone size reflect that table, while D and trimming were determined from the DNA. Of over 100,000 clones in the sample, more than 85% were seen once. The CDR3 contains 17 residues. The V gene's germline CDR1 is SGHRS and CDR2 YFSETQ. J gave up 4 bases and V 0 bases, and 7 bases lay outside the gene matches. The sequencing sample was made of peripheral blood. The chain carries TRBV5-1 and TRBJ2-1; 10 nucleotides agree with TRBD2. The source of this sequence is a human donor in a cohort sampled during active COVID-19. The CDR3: CASSLVLAGLGYNEQFF. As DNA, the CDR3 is TGCGCCAGCAGCTTGGTACTAGCGGGGTTGGGTTACAATGAGCAGTTCTTC. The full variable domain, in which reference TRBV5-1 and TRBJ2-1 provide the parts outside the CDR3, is KAGVTQTPRYLIKTRGQQVTLSCSPISGHRSVSWYQQTPGQGLQFLFEYFSETQRNKGNFPGRFSGRQFSNSRSEMNVSTLELGDSALYLCASSLVLAGLGYNEQFFGPGTRLTVL.